The 26 T cell receptor beta chains in this list originate from one sample, sequenced in a study of shared clonotypes between healthy human individuals. Terminally differentiated effector memory CD45RA+ cells were left out of the naive CD8 fraction, which was CD45RO-negative and positively selected for CCR7. Measured with immunoSEQ multiplex PCR; TCRdb has only the in-frame clones, and not every one. The sample gives hundreds of thousands of clones, roughly 98% of which show up once; 0.3% is in the top ten. Sequencing input: naive CD8+ T cells sorted from blood. These receptors were collected from a man under 40 in good health.

With regard to this clone: This sample includes further DNA sequences coding for the same CDR3. The J gene is TRBJ1-5, the V gene TRBV27; D is undetermined. Trimming took 8 bases from V and 7 from J, leaving 3 bases between them. This CDR3 is 9 amino acids long. Germline V gene data show CDR1 as MNHEY and CDR2 as SMNVEV (reference sequence). The CDR3 DNA reads as TGTGCCAGCGGCCAGCCCCAGCATTTT. Translating it yields CASGQPQHF.

This chain links TRBV7-6 with TRBJ2-1, with D possibly being TRBD2 (5 bases). The CDR3 length is 15 residues. V was pared by 1 base and J by 5 bases, with 12 bases between. Germline lookup yields CDR1 SGHVS and CDR2 FNYEAQ. CDR3 sequence reads: CASSLERRAHNEQFF. CDR3 DNA sequence: TGTGCCAGCAGCTTAGAGCGGCGTGCCCACAATGAGCAGTTCTTC.

This chain joins TRBV5-4 and TRBJ2-1; D tentatively reads TRBD1 or TRBD2 (5 bases each). With 2 bases removed from V and 5 bases from J, the gap between germline ends came to 17 bases. The CDR3 runs to 16 residues. The germline V gene has CDR1 SGHNT and CDR2 YYREEE (reference sequence). The CDR3 spells CASSFRLGRSDNEQFF. DNA for the CDR3: TGTGCCAGCAGCTTCCGCCTGGGACGGTCTGACAATGAGCAGTTCTTC.

The chain joins TRBV6-6 to TRBJ2-1, with 9 bases aligning to TRBD1. The length of the CDR3 is 13 residues. The V segment lost 6 bases and the J segment 10 bases; nucleotides outside the gene matches: 7. Germline loops: CDR1 MNHNY, CDR2 SVGAGI (reference sequence). This chain's CDR3 is CASSVGTGNEQFF. The CDR3 nucleotides are TGTGCCAGCAGCGTGGGGACAGGGAACGAGCAGTTCTTC.

This clone was counted once. Other DNA sequences within the sample encode an identical CDR3. The chain carries TRBV14 and TRBJ2-7, with D uncertain. The CDR3 contains 12 residues. CDR1 and CDR2 (germline): SGHDN, FVKESK. Trimming shortened V by 4 bases and J by 3 bases, and 7 bases separated the two germline ends. The DNA for the CDR3 is TGTGCCAGCAGCCCATTAGGCTACGAGCAGTACTTC. Protein: CASSPLGYEQYF.

CDR3 DNA sequence: TGCGCCAGCAGTCCGGGACTGGCCAATGAGCAGTTCTTC. Its translation: CASSPGLANEQFF. The V gene is TRBV10-1, the J gene TRBJ2-1; TRBD2 might be the D (6 bases). The CDR3 length is 13 residues. CDR1 is WNHNN and CDR2 is SYGVQD in the germline V gene (reference sequence). Between the trimmed V and J ends, which lost 5 bases and 6 bases, there was a span of 11 bases.

This clone was counted a few times. The sample contains more than one DNA sequence encoding this CDR3. J is TRBJ2-7 and V is TRBV30; D ambiguous. Germline CDR1 GTSNPN, CDR2 SVGIG (reference sequence). The ends were cut back, 2 bases at V and 3 bases at J, with 5 bases in the middle. The CDR3 sequence is 11 residues long. In nucleotides, the CDR3 is TGTGCCTGGAGTCTCAGCTACGAGCAGTACTTC. This encodes CAWSLSYEQYF.

V is TRBV9 and J is TRBJ2-3; D could derive from TRBD1 or TRBD2 (5 bases each). This CDR3 is 15 amino acids long. CDR1 and CDR2 from the germline V gene are SGDLS and YYNGEE. Trimming cost V 0 bases and J 1 base, with 9 bases left between them. Written as DNA, the CDR3 is TGTGCCAGCAGCGTAGTTTCGGGGCGCACAGATACGCAGTATTTT. Residues: CASSVVSGRTDTQYF.

The chain uses TRBV6-5 and TRBJ1-1, with D maybe TRBD1 (5 bases). Trimming took 10 bases from V and 5 from J, leaving 17 bases between them. The CDR3 consists of 13 residues. Germline CDR1 MNHEY, CDR2 SVGAGI. The CDR3 protein is CATKGQVVTEAFF. In DNA form, the CDR3 reads TGTGCCACTAAGGGGCAGGTTGTAACTGAAGCTTTCTTT.

Note on this clone: This same CDR3 is encoded by further DNA sequences in the sample. The gene calls are TRBV27 and TRBJ2-7; no clear D gene. With 3 bases removed from V and 0 bases from J, the gap between germline ends came to 6 bases. CDR3 length: 13 amino acids. Germline V gene sequence: CDR1 MNHEY, CDR2 SMNVEV (reference sequence). As DNA, the CDR3 is TGTGCCAGCAGTTTGTTGAGCTCCTACGAGCAGTACTTC. This translates into CASSLLSSYEQYF.

The CDR3: CASSLLASREQYF. CDR3 in DNA: TGTGCCAGCAGCTTACTAGCTTCCCGCGAGCAGTACTTC. This chain uses TRBV13 with TRBJ2-7, with TRBD2 as a possible D gene (5 bases). Between the trimmed V and J ends, which lost 2 bases and 6 bases, there was a span of 11 bases. Germline V CDR1 and CDR2: PRHDT, FYEKMQ (reference sequence). CDR3 size: 13 residues.

The chain couples TRBV9 to TRBJ2-1, with 7 bases fitting TRBD1. CDR1 SGDLS and CDR2 YYNGEE come from the germline V gene. The CDR3 totals 16 residues. V lost 3 bases and J lost 7; bases outside the gene matches: 13. The CDR3 reads CASSGKQGPLGNEQFF. CDR3 DNA: TGTGCCAGCAGCGGGAAACAGGGGCCCCTTGGGAATGAGCAGTTCTTC.

This chain uses TRBV29-1 with TRBJ1-2, with D unclear. V shed 5 bases and J shed 3 bases, with 10 bases lying between them. CDR1 is SQVTM and CDR2 is ANQGSEA in the germline V gene. The CDR3 extends over 12 amino acids. CDR3 amino acids: CSVPVGYYGYTF. The CDR3 coding sequence is TGCAGCGTTCCCGTGGGATACTATGGCTACACCTTC.

V and J are TRBV27 and TRBJ2-1; 9 bases map to TRBD1. This CDR3 contains 14 residues. From germline, CDR1 is MNHEY and CDR2 SMNVEV (reference sequence). Unmatched junction bases numbered 0, after V lost 2 bases and J lost 4 bases. The CDR3 sequence is CASSLGTGYNEQFF. The CDR3 DNA follows: TGTGCCAGCAGTTTAGGGACAGGGTACAATGAGCAGTTCTTC.

This chain joins TRBV7-2 and TRBJ2-2; D not certain. CDR1 SGHTA and CDR2 FQGNSA come from the germline V gene. V dropped 2 bases and J dropped 6 bases, with 4 bases sitting between them. This CDR3 spans 12 amino acids. The CDR3 DNA sequence: TGTGCCAGCAGCTTATTCCCCGGGGAGCTGTTTTTT. This sequence encodes CASSLFPGELFF.

This chain uses TRBV7-8 with TRBJ1-4; D is uncertain. The CDR3 consists of 14 residues. Germline V lookup: CDR1 SGHVS, CDR2 FQNEAQ. Trimming took off 1 base at V and 7 bases at J, with 10 bases between the two ends. Here the CDR3 reads CASSLEGWGEKLFF. The DNA for the CDR3 is TGTGCCAGCAGCTTAGAGGGCTGGGGTGAAAAACTGTTTTTT.

The chain employs TRBV6-5 and TRBJ2-1; a weak D match, TRBD2 (6 bases). V was shortened by 3 bases and J by 4 bases, with 13 bases between the two germline ends. Germline V gene data show CDR1 as MNHEY and CDR2 as SVGAGI. CDR3 length: 15 amino acids. This CDR3 reads CASSYLRGLYNEQFF. The CDR3 DNA sequence: TGTGCCAGCAGTTATCTAAGAGGACTATACAATGAGCAGTTCTTC.

V gene TRBV4-1 combines with J gene TRBJ2-1; D gene uncertain. The CDR3 spans 17 residues. V lost 1 base and J 8 bases, leaving 21 bases between the germline ends. The germline V gene encodes CDR1 MGHRA and CDR2 YSYEKL. The CDR3 loop reads CASSQAQIRPVGDEQFF. The CDR3 nucleotides are TGCGCCAGCAGCCAAGCTCAGATCAGACCCGTTGGGGATGAGCAGTTCTTC.

This chain connects TRBV7-6 to TRBJ2-5, with D possibly being TRBD1 or TRBD2 (6 bases each). V was trimmed by 1 base and J by 1 base, leaving 10 bases between them. Per the germline V gene, CDR1 is SGHVS and CDR2 is FNYEAQ. The CDR3 consists of 15 residues. CDR3 DNA: TGTGCCAGCAGCTTAGGGAGGGGGTCCCAAGAGACCCAGTACTTC. The encoded protein is CASSLGRGSQETQYF.

The V gene is TRBV13, the J gene TRBJ1-2; 10 nucleotides line up with TRBD1. This CDR3 is built from 13 residues. CDR1 and CDR2 (germline): PRHDT, FYEKMQ (reference sequence). V dropped 4 bases and J dropped 7; count of bases not matched to a gene: 3. DNA for the CDR3: TGTGCCAGCAGCTCGGACAGGGGGTCTGGCTACACCTTC. Its translation: CASSSDRGSGYTF.

The V call is TRBV7-8, the J call TRBJ2-1; D not resolved. The ends were cut back, 5 bases at V and 2 bases at J, with 13 bases in the middle. CDR1 is SGHVS, CDR2 FQNEAQ, per germline. The CDR3 contains 15 residues. This chain's CDR3 is CASSAEVSAYNEQFF. DNA of the CDR3: TGTGCCAGCAGCGCCGAGGTTTCGGCCTACAATGAGCAGTTCTTC.

The chain combines TRBV7-9 with TRBJ1-4, with D perhaps matching TRBD1 (5 bases). Germline CDR1 reads SEHNR; CDR2 reads FQNEAQ (reference sequence). V was shortened by 1 base and J by 15 bases, with 15 bases between the two germline ends. The CDR3 has 13 amino acids. CDR3 DNA: TGTGCCAGCAGCTTAGGGGCGAGGGACGGGTTGTTTTTT. Protein product: CASSLGARDGLFF.

The V call is TRBV5-1, the J call TRBJ1-1; the D gene is possibly TRBD1 (5 bases). Trimming left V 7 bases short and J 1 base short, with 11 bases between. The CDR3 has 13 amino acids. The germline V gene encodes CDR1 SGHRS and CDR2 YFSETQ. The CDR3 coding sequence is TGCGCCAGCTTCGGGGCGGGGAACACTGAAGCTTTCTTT. This gives the protein CASFGAGNTEAFF.

CDR3 in amino acids: CASSLEFGQLNTEAFF. The CDR3 DNA reads TGTGCCAGCAGCTTAGAATTCGGGCAGCTGAACACTGAAGCTTTCTTT. This sequence joins TRBV11-2 and TRBJ1-1; no reliable D call. The CDR3 runs 16 residues. Trimming shortened V by 0 bases and J by 0 bases, and 11 bases separated the two germline ends. Germline CDR1 reads SGHAT; CDR2 reads FQNNGV.

The V and J genes are TRBV18 and TRBJ1-3, with D perhaps TRBD1 (6 bases). This CDR3 spans 15 amino acids. Germline lookup yields CDR1 KGHSH and CDR2 LQKENI. V lost 4 bases, J lost 0 bases, and 10 bases lay in between. The CDR3 region has the DNA TGTGCCAGCTCACTTACAGGGTCCTCTGGAAACACCATATATTTT. Encoded protein: CASSLTGSSGNTIYF.

The chain employs TRBV18 and TRBJ2-6; 12 bases match TRBD1. CDR1 is KGHSH and CDR2 is LQKENI in the germline V gene. The CDR3 consists of 18 residues. The J segment lost 2 bases and the V segment lost 4 bases, leaving 6 bases of the junction unmatched. CDR3 protein: CASSLRGQGAAGANVLTF. CDR3 sequence (DNA): TGTGCCAGCTCACTCCGGGGACAGGGGGCCGCTGGGGCCAACGTCCTGACTTTC.